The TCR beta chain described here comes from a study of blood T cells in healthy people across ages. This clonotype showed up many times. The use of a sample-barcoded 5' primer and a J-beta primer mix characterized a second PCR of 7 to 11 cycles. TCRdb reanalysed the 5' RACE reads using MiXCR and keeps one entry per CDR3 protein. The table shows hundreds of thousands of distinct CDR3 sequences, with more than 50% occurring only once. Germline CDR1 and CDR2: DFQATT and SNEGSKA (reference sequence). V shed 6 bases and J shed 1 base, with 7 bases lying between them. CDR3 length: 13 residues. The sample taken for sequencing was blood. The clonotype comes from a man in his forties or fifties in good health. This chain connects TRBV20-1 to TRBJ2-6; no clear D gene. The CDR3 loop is CSAGPSGANVLTF. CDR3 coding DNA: TGCAGTGCCGGCCCTTCTGGGGCCAACGTCCTGACTTTC.